One sample yielded the 30 T cell receptor beta chains listed below, sequenced in a study of cytomegalovirus exposure and HLA in healthy donors. The PCR employed 60 Vbeta primers together with 13 Jbeta primers. TCRdb keeps only in-frame clones here, not all; method: immunoSEQ multiplex PCR. The sample consists of some 170,000 clones, roughly 71% of them appearing once. The sequenced sample consisted of PBMCs. Receptors originate from a woman aged 50 to 60 in good health and CMV-seropositive.

This chain links TRBV18 with TRBJ1-6; the match to TRBD1 covers 9 bases. The germline CDR1 and CDR2 sequences are KGHSH and LQKENI. This CDR3 spans 15 amino acids. V was clipped by 0 bases and J by 10 bases; unmatched bases: 4. The CDR3 loop reads CASSPPGQGTSPLHF. The CDR3 DNA follows: TGTGCCAGCTCACCACCGGGACAGGGTACGTCACCCCTCCACTTT.

CDR3 bases: TGCGCCAGCAGCCAACTTTTGGGCATGAACACTGAAGCTTTCTTT. Translated: CASSQLLGMNTEAFF. The chain combines TRBV4-1 with TRBJ1-1; no clear D. Germline V gene sequence: CDR1 MGHRA, CDR2 YSYEKL. The CDR3 runs 15 residues. V lost 2 bases, J lost 0 bases, and 10 bases lay in between.

This clone appeared a few times. The chain carries TRBV7-8 and TRBJ2-2, with 11 bases aligning to TRBD1. The CDR3 loop spans 15 amino acids. After removal of 7 bases from V and 6 bases from J, the junction contained 7 bases not matched to a gene. Germline V CDR1 and CDR2: SGHVS, FQNEAQ. The chain's CDR3 is CASILGTGGAGELFF. DNA for the CDR3: TGTGCCAGCATCCTCGGGACAGGGGGGGCCGGGGAGCTGTTTTTT. Full variable domain (rest looked up from reference TRBV7-8 and TRBJ2-2): GAGVSQSPRYKVAKRGQDVALRCDPISGHVSLFWYQQALGQGPEFLTYFQNEAQLDKSGLPSDRFFAERPEGSVSTLKIQRTQQEDSAVYLCASILGTGGAGELFFGEGSRLTVL.

V gene TRBV5-6 combines with J gene TRBJ2-4; perhaps TRBD1 as D (6 bases). The CDR3 loop spans 18 amino acids. V dropped 6 bases and J dropped 6 bases, with 28 bases sitting between them. Per the germline V gene, CDR1 is SGHDT and CDR2 is YYEEEE. The CDR3 here is CASTKRMQGHLFRNIQYF. The CDR3 DNA reads TGTGCCAGCACAAAACGAATGCAGGGACACTTATTTCGAAACATTCAGTACTTC.

This rearrangement joins TRBV6-1 to TRBJ1-1; no definite D call. Germline V gives CDR1 MNHNS, CDR2 SASEGT. Between the trimmed V and J ends, which lost 6 bases and 0 bases, there was a span of 14 bases. This CDR3 has 15 residues. CDR3 loop: CASSRDPTMNTEAFF. The DNA for the CDR3 is TGTGCCAGCAGCCGGGATCCCACCATGAACACTGAAGCTTTCTTT.

V gene TRBV29-1 combines with J gene TRBJ2-1; TRBD1 is a possible D gene (8 bases). The CDR3 has 11 amino acids. V shed 6 bases and J shed 12 bases, with 15 bases lying between them. Per germline, CDR1 SQVTM and CDR2 ANQGSEA. The CDR3 is CSVEDREGQFF. The CDR3 DNA sequence: TGCAGCGTAGAGGACAGGGAGGGGCAGTTCTTC.

This chain uses TRBV2 with TRBJ1-1, with 8 bases lining up with TRBD1. There are 13 residues in the CDR3. Per germline, CDR1 SNHLY and CDR2 FYNNEI. The ends lost 5 bases at V and 6 bases at J; junction bases unmatched: 5. The CDR3 sequence is CASSYGQGAEAFF. In DNA form, the CDR3 reads TGTGCCAGCAGTTACGGACAGGGCGCTGAAGCTTTCTTT.

The V call is TRBV4-2, the J call TRBJ1-4, with TRBD1 matching over 8 bases. The V gene end was trimmed by 2 bases and the J gene end by 4 bases; junction bases not matched to a gene: 6. The CDR3 is 16 amino acids. Germline lookup yields CDR1 LGHNA and CDR2 YNFKEQ. In DNA form, the CDR3 reads TGTGCCAGCAGCCAAACACGGACAGGGATTAATGAAAAACTGTTTTTT. Protein sequence: CASSQTRTGINEKLFF.

The CDR3 DNA follows: TGTGCCAGCTTCCATTCAAGCGGGGGGGCCCCAGATACGCAGTATTTT. Its protein product is CASFHSSGGAPDTQYF. The genes are TRBV18 and TRBJ2-3, with 10 bases identical to TRBD2. Germline CDR1 KGHSH, CDR2 LQKENI. The CDR3 is made up of 16 amino acids. Germline trimming cut 7 bases from V and 4 bases from J; bases unmatched to any gene: 11.

The gene calls are TRBV7-9 and TRBJ1-1, with a possible D match to TRBD1 (5 bases). The CDR3 is made up of 12 amino acids. Trimming left V 4 bases short and J 11 bases short, with 14 bases between. CDR1 and CDR2 from the germline V gene are SEHNR and FQNEAQ (reference sequence). The CDR3 DNA follows: TGTGCCAGCAGCTCGGACACTCCGCGGGCTTTCTTT. Encoded protein: CASSSDTPRAFF.

The J gene is TRBJ1-6, the V gene TRBV6-5; a possible D gene is TRBD1 (6 bases). The V gene lost 4 bases and the J gene lost 7 bases, with 8 bases spanning the gap. This CDR3 spans 13 amino acids. CDR1 is MNHEY and CDR2 is SVGAGI in the germline V gene. The CDR3 sequence: CASSLTGNSPLHF. In DNA form, the CDR3 reads TGTGCCAGCAGTTTAACAGGGAATTCACCCCTCCACTTT.

The chain joins TRBV7-6 to TRBJ2-7; TRBD1 matches at 7 bases. This CDR3 contains 15 residues. Trimming cost V 1 base and J 2 bases; bases outside gene matches: 5. The V gene's germline CDR1 is SGHVS and CDR2 FNYEAQ. CDR3 residues: CASSLGGQMTYEQYF. The CDR3 nucleotides read TGTGCCAGCAGCTTAGGGGGACAGATGACCTACGAGCAGTACTTC.

The chain employs TRBV9 and TRBJ2-7, with 9 bases identical to TRBD1. The CDR3 is 16 amino acids. Germline CDR1 reads SGDLS; CDR2 reads YYNGEE. J lost 6 bases, V lost 0 bases, and 10 bases had no gene match. The CDR3 DNA reads TGTGCCAGCAGCGTAGGGGGCGGGACAGGGTCTTCCGAGCAGTACTTC. Translating gives CASSVGGGTGSSEQYF.

This rearrangement joins TRBV10-3 to TRBJ2-2; 11 nucleotides agree with TRBD2. This CDR3 contains 14 residues. Germline V gene data show CDR1 as ENHRY and CDR2 as SYGVKD. Losses at the gene ends were 11 bases for V and 4 bases for J; bases not matched to a gene: 6. Written as DNA, the CDR3 is TGTGCCGTCTCCGGGACTAGCGGCACCGGGGAGCTGTTTTTT. Translating it yields CAVSGTSGTGELFF.

The V call is TRBV19, the J call TRBJ1-2; the D gene is possibly TRBD1 (6 bases). The CDR3 has 13 amino acids. Per germline, CDR1 LNHDA and CDR2 SQIVND (reference sequence). V was clipped by 3 bases and J by 6 bases, with 11 bases between them. CDR3 nucleotides: TGTGCCAGTAGTATCTTGGCAGGGGATGGCTACACCTTC. Its translation is CASSILAGDGYTF.

In its sample, this clone was seen once. The chain combines TRBV2 with TRBJ2-7; TRBD2 matches 8 bases. Germline CDR1 reads SNHLY; CDR2 reads FYNNEI. The CDR3 sequence is 12 residues long. V dropped 9 bases and J dropped 0; count of bases not matched to a gene: 1. Here the CDR3 DNA reads TGTGCCAGTAGCGGGGCCTCCTACGAGCAGTACTTC. Amino acid sequence: CASSGASYEQYF.

The V gene is TRBV18, the J gene TRBJ2-2, with a tentative D call TRBD2 (6 bases). Germline assignment: CDR1 KGHSH and CDR2 LQKENI. V was shortened by 8 bases and J by 0 bases, with 13 bases between the two germline ends. This CDR3 spans 15 amino acids. The CDR3 region has the DNA TGTGCCAGCCTCGAATGGGGGGCGAACACCGGGGAGCTGTTTTTT. Translated, it gives CASLEWGANTGELFF.

In nucleotides, the CDR3 is TGTGCCAGCAGCTTGGAGGGACAGGGGTTCTCTGGCTACACCTTC. It codes for CASSLEGQGFSGYTF. V usage is TRBV5-6 and J usage is TRBJ1-2; 10 bases align to TRBD1. In germline, CDR1 is SGHDT, CDR2 YYEEEE. The CDR3 runs 15 residues. Germline trimming cut 0 bases from V and 7 bases from J; bases unmatched to any gene: 6.

On this clone itself: An end of the junction does not agree with germline; a read error may underlie this. The chain combines TRBV6-5 with TRBJ1-5; no reliable D call. The CDR3 is made up of 15 amino acids. CDR1 is MNHEY, CDR2 SVGAGI, per germline. CDR3 region: CAGSYSGGADQPQHF. The DNA for the CDR3 is TGTGCCGGCAGTTACTCTGGCGGAGCCGATCAGCCCCAGCATTTT.

V gene TRBV2 combines with J gene TRBJ1-2, with 11 bases that match TRBD1. The CDR3 loop spans 14 amino acids. V gave up 6 bases and J gave up 8 bases; unmatched junction bases: 8. Germline lookup yields CDR1 SNHLY and CDR2 FYNNEI. The DNA for the CDR3 is TGTGCCAGCAGCCCGGGACAGGGGGTGGGGGGCTACACCTTC. This sequence encodes CASSPGQGVGGYTF.

This chain joins TRBV28 and TRBJ2-2; 7 nucleotides align to TRBD2. Trimming took 7 bases from V and 1 from J; bases not matched to a gene: 3. CDR1 and CDR2 (germline): MDHEN, SYDVKM. This CDR3 is built from 14 residues. In nucleotides, the CDR3 is TGTGCCAGCATCCCGGGGGGGAACACCGGGGAGCTGTTTTTT. The encoded protein is CASIPGGNTGELFF. The variable domain in full, with the rest retrieved from reference TRBV28 and TRBJ2-2, is DVKVTQSSRYLVKRTGEKVFLECVQDMDHENMFWYRQDPGLGLRLIYFSYDVKMKEKGDIPEGYSVSREKKERFSLILESASTNQTSMYLCASIPGGNTGELFFGEGSRLTVL.

The chain couples TRBV19 to TRBJ1-1; D ambiguous. This CDR3 contains 15 residues. Germline CDR1 is LNHDA and CDR2 is SQIVND (reference sequence). The V and J ends lost 3 bases and 4 bases respectively, with 15 bases between them. CDR3 nucleotides: TGTGCCAGTAGTATTTCCCTTGTGGGCACCACTGAAGCTTTCTTT. Translating gives CASSISLVGTTEAFF.

This clone was seen a few times. The chain carries TRBV10-3 and TRBJ2-6; 9 nucleotides match TRBD1. CDR3 size: 18 residues. Looked up from germline, CDR1 is ENHRY and CDR2 is SYGVKD. J gave up 0 bases and V 2 bases, and 5 bases lay outside the gene matches. CDR3 sequence reads: CAISEVRDRDSGANVLTF. The CDR3 region has the DNA TGTGCCATCAGTGAGGTAAGGGACAGGGACTCTGGGGCCAACGTCCTGACTTTC.

V usage is TRBV18 and J usage is TRBJ1-1; 7 bases fit TRBD1. Trimming took 6 bases from V and 0 from J; bases not matched to a gene: 7. Germline V gene sequence: CDR1 KGHSH, CDR2 LQKENI. CDR3 size: 15 residues. The CDR3 sequence is CASSGTDLMNTEAFF. DNA for the CDR3: TGTGCCAGCTCCGGGACAGACCTAATGAACACTGAAGCTTTCTTT.

V and J are TRBV30 and TRBJ1-2, with D maybe TRBD1 (6 bases). The ends were cut back, 1 base at V and 4 bases at J, with 13 bases in the middle. CDR1 is GTSNPN, CDR2 SVGIG, per germline (reference sequence). The CDR3 is made up of 14 amino acids. The CDR3 coding sequence is TGTGCCTGGAGTGGGGGGGGCTACTCCTATGGCTACACCTTC. It encodes CAWSGGGYSYGYTF.

The V call is TRBV18, the J call TRBJ1-4, with TRBD1 matching over 7 bases. The V segment lost 0 bases and the J segment 5 bases; nucleotides outside the gene matches: 18. CDR3 length: 20 residues. Per germline, CDR1 KGHSH and CDR2 LQKENI. In DNA form, the CDR3 reads TGTGCCAGCTCACCACCATATCCACGTGGCAGGGGGAGGAGGAATGAAAAACTGTTTTTT. Translated: CASSPPYPRGRGRRNEKLFF.

The rearrangement links TRBV4-1 to TRBJ1-5; TRBD1 agrees at 8 bases. V shed 5 bases, J shed 3 bases, and the junction held 6 bases outside the gene matches. Germline CDR1 MGHRA, CDR2 YSYEKL. CDR3 length equals 15 residues. This chain's CDR3 is CASSFRDRTNQPQHF. CDR3 nucleotides: TGCGCCAGCAGCTTTCGGGACAGGACCAATCAGCCCCAGCATTTT.

This clone was recorded once. The V call is TRBV2, the J call TRBJ2-7; D possibly corresponds to TRBD2 (5 bases). The V end lost 4 bases, the J end lost 2 bases, and 6 bases lay between the germline ends. The length of the CDR3 is 12 residues. The germline V gene encodes CDR1 SNHLY and CDR2 FYNNEI. CDR3 sequence reads: CASSGRPYEQYF. For the CDR3, the DNA is TGTGCCAGCAGTGGGAGGCCCTACGAGCAGTACTTC.

V gene TRBV5-1 combines with J gene TRBJ2-3; no reliable D call. The V end lost 5 bases, the J end lost 0 bases, and 4 bases lay between the germline ends. Looked up from germline, CDR1 is SGHRS and CDR2 is YFSETQ. The CDR3 runs to 12 residues. The CDR3 bases are TGCGCCAGCAGACAGAGCACAGATACGCAGTATTTT. Translated, it gives CASRQSTDTQYF.

V is TRBV2 and J is TRBJ2-2; 11 nucleotides line up with TRBD2. This CDR3 has 14 residues. J was trimmed by 5 bases and V by 6 bases; bases with no gene match: 2. The germline V gene encodes CDR1 SNHLY and CDR2 FYNNEI. The CDR3, as DNA: TGTGCCAGCAGCGCTAGCGGGGGGACCGGGGAGCTGTTTTTT. Translated: CASSASGGTGELFF.